This record looks at one T cell receptor (beta chain) sequence and its context. From germline, CDR1 is SGDLS and CDR2 YYNGEE. V lost 2 bases, J lost 0 bases, and 9 bases stayed unmatched. This CDR3 is 17 amino acids long. The record originates from a study of blood T cell repertoires in COVID-19. Study information: The United States, Italy and Spain provided the acute and convalescent COVID-19 samples. T cells, B-cell-depleted T cells, or PBMCs supplied cDNA or gDNA.

The table came from immunoSEQ multiplex PCR; TCRdb's copy has only in-frame clones and leaves some out. The table has 120,000 to 150,000 clones, more than 75% seen once; the top ten hold over 35%. This TCR was sampled from a man aged 50 to 60 who had recovered from COVID-19. The sample was peripheral blood. The V and J genes are TRBV9 and TRBJ2-5; 8 bases line up with TRBD2. This CDR3 is CASSVAAGDEYQETQYF. The CDR3 DNA follows: TGTGCCAGCAGCGTTGCAGCGGGGGACGAGTACCAAGAGACCCAGTACTTC.